The 2 T cell receptor beta chains presented below share a single source sample, sequenced in a study of T cell repertoires in cytomegalovirus infection. TCRdb called the reads again in MiXCR, with one record for every CDR3 protein. This table holds roughly 800,000 distinct CDR3 sequences, 25% to 35% found once. These receptors' antigens are unknown. Sequenced material: cultured CD8+ T cells from PBMCs, taken from culture after CMV antigen stimulation. The receptors come from a human donor in good health (CMV status not recorded). Some clones in this sample may be carry-over from other donors' samples.

The CDR3 region is CASSLVQGSNEQFF. CDR3 DNA: TGTGCCAGCAGCTTAGTACAGGGGTCCAATGAGCAGTTCTTC. The gene calls are TRBV7-9 and TRBJ2-1, with 7 bases fitting TRBD1. J gave up 6 bases and V 1 base, and 3 bases lay outside the gene matches. The CDR3 sequence is 14 residues long. The germline CDR1 and CDR2 sequences are SEHNR and FQNEAQ (reference sequence).

The V gene is TRBV7-9, the J gene TRBJ2-7, with a tentative D call TRBD1 (6 bases). The CDR3 is 13 residues long. V was trimmed by 5 bases and J by 3 bases, leaving 11 bases between them. Germline V gene data show CDR1 as SEHNR and CDR2 as FQNEAQ (reference sequence). The CDR3 DNA sequence: TGTGCCAGCAGCAACCCACAGGGCTACGAGCAGTACTTC. Translating it yields CASSNPQGYEQYF.